A selection of T cell receptor beta chains follows, all from one sample in a study of control samples from healthy donors and cancer patients. Sequenced by immunoSEQ multiplex PCR; TCRdb stores in-frame clones only, minus some. Of more than 120,000 clones listed, approximately 91% were seen once; the top ten hold approximately 3%. The sequencing input was blood. The source of these receptors is a man aged 25-45 years in good health. CDR3s leave out the opening cysteine and the closing phenylalanine or tryptophan.

V gene	J gene	CDR3 protein
TRBV28	TRBJ1-6	ASSLGTGNSPLH
TRBV19	TRBJ2-1	ASSLLGEQF
TRBV6-1	TRBJ1-2	ASSERERTNYGYT
TRBV12-5	TRBJ2-7	ASGFEGSAYEQY
TRBV3-1/TRBV3-2	TRBJ1-1	AARTGEKTEAF
TRBV3-1/TRBV3-2	TRBJ1-6	ASSPKTGYNSPLH
TRBV15	TRBJ1-1	ATSILPGQALMNTEAF
TRBV10-1	TRBJ2-7	ASGRTGAYEQY
TRBV18	TRBJ1-1	ASSPALGQLNTEAF
TRBV6-1	TRBJ2-4	ASSEQSAIQY
TRBV15	TRBJ2-3	ATSRPRGGADTQY
TRBV6-1	TRBJ1-2	ASSEARTGGYT
TRBV5-4	TRBJ1-2	ASSFAGRTIYGYT
TRBV11-2	TRBJ2-3	ALSRGTADTQY
TRBV6-6	TRBJ2-7	ASSYAGVRGEQY
TRBV19	TRBJ2-7	ASSILGPGGEQY
TRBV28	TRBJ1-1	ASSFRGGMNTEAF
TRBV7-6	TRBJ1-1	ASSLDRGTEAF
TRBV7-8	TRBJ2-1	ASSPVRGGMGQTYNEQF
TRBV11-2	TRBJ1-2	ASSLGRMYGYT
TRBV19	TRBJ1-1	ASSLQGMNTEAF
TRBV2	TRBJ2-3	ASSEDSGTDTQY
TRBV11-1	TRBJ1-1	ASSSDREHTEAF
TRBV2	TRBJ1-6	ASSGPAGNNSPLH
TRBV19	TRBJ2-7	ASSIVTDSYEQY
TRBV5-8	TRBJ2-3	ASSWAGGAGADTQY
TRBV28	TRBJ2-6	ASSSSVYGQGAGGANVLT
TRBV5-1	TRBJ2-7	ASSLAGDNYEQY
TRBV5-1	TRBJ1-3	ASSLGGGGPGNTIY
TRBV5-5	TRBJ2-5	ASSPQIGGWETQY
TRBV6-5	TRBJ2-7	ATAGQGTTYEQY
TRBV4-1	TRBJ1-1	ASRRFTLNTEAF
TRBV3-1/TRBV3-2	TRBJ2-3	ASSQVAGPRGTQY
TRBV10-3	TRBJ1-1	ASRQGGTEAF
TRBV9	TRBJ1-5	ASSPDGQVQPQH
TRBV5-1	TRBJ1-5	ASSPLSGGNQPQH
TRBV5-1	TRBJ1-4	ASSGQGNEKLF
TRBV28	TRBJ1-2	ASSGDPPGGYT
TRBV6-5	TRBJ1-3	ASSYSDRFSGNTIY
TRBV30	TRBJ1-6	AWAPKVVGVVPSYNSPLH
TRBV9	TRBJ1-2	ASSPGDREGYT
TRBV10-2	TRBJ1-1	ASSNGRTEAF
TRBV7-6	TRBJ1-3	ASSSQDSTSGNTIY
TRBV12-5	TRBJ1-1	ASGLGGGGASGEAF
TRBV29-1	TRBJ1-2	SVETGAVGGYGYT
TRBV5-1	TRBJ1-2	ASSPREGADGYGYT
TRBV9	TRBJ2-7	ASSVDVGGPYEQY
TRBV19	TRBJ2-6	ASRPGTGGTGANVLT
TRBV27	TRBJ2-2	ASSLSRRTGELF
TRBV5-1	TRBJ1-5	ASSITGGAGQPQH
TRBV19	TRBJ2-2	ASTRDGGGATGELF
TRBV6-5	TRBJ2-5	ASNIAGAETQY
TRBV19	TRBJ1-6	ASSPGGAYNSPLH
TRBV7-3	TRBJ2-2	ASSLDIPGELF
TRBV12-3/TRBV12-4	TRBJ1-1	ASTTEMNTEAF
TRBV29-1	TRBJ2-7	SVDVTGVNYEQY
TRBV7-2	TRBJ1-2	ASIPGQGNYGYT
TRBV20-1	TRBJ2-1	SASSGQRGVREQF
TRBV14	TRBJ2-2	ASSQGFGVDQNTGELF